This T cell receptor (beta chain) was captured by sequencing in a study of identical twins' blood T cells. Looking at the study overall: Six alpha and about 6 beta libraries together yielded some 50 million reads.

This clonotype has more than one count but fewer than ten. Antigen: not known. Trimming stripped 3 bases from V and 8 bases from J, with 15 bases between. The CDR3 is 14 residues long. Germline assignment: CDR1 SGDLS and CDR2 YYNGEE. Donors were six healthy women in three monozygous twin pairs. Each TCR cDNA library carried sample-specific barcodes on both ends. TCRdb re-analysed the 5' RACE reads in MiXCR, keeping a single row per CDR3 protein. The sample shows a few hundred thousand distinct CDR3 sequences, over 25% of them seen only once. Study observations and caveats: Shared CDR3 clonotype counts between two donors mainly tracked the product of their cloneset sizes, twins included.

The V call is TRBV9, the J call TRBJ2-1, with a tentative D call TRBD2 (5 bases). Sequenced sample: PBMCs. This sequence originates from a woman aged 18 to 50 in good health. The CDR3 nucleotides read TGTGCCAGCAGCGCCTCGGGGAATAGGTATGAGCAGTTCTTC. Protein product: CASSASGNRYEQFF.